These 20 T cell receptor beta chains were sequenced from one sample in a study of cytomegalovirus exposure and HLA in healthy donors. The study ran its PCR with 60 Vbeta and 13 Jbeta primers. TCRdb keeps only in-frame clones here, not all; method: immunoSEQ multiplex PCR. This repertoire shows 150,000 to 200,000 clones, approximately 84% found once; its top ten account for roughly 5.2%. Input material: PBMCs. These receptors came from a girl between 10 and 17 years old in good health and CMV-seropositive.

The chain uses TRBV9 and TRBJ2-3, with 9 positions matching TRBD2. The CDR3 spans 18 residues. V lost 0 bases to trimming and J lost 4 bases; unmatched junction nucleotides: 12. Germline values: CDR1 SGDLS, CDR2 YYNGEE. DNA of the CDR3: TGTGCCAGCAGCGTAGAGGCAGTGCGGGGGGGCCTTGCAGATACGCAGTATTTT. Its protein product is CASSVEAVRGGLADTQYF. Complete variable domain (other parts from reference TRBV9 and TRBJ2-3): DSGVTQTPKHLITATGQRVTLRCSPRSGDLSVYWYQQSLDQGLQFLIQYYNGEERAKGNILERFSAQQFPDLHSELNLSSLELGDSALYFCASSVEAVRGGLADTQYFGPGTRLTVL.

The chain combines TRBV9 with TRBJ1-1; 9 bases map to TRBD1. CDR3 length: 13 amino acids. V lost 4 bases, J lost 9 bases, and 7 bases stayed unmatched. Per germline, CDR1 SGDLS and CDR2 YYNGEE. The DNA for the CDR3 is TGTGCCAGCAGCCCAGGGGACAGGGATAAAGCTTTCTTT. Its protein is CASSPGDRDKAFF.

V and J are TRBV6-5 and TRBJ1-6, with D unresolved. Trimming removed 4 bases at V and 7 bases at J, with 14 bases between. The CDR3 spans 15 residues. The germline V gene has CDR1 MNHEY and CDR2 SVGAGI. CDR3 loop: CASSSKRPENSPLHF. DNA of the CDR3: TGTGCCAGCAGTTCCAAGCGCCCGGAAAATTCACCCCTCCACTTT.

About this clone: Relative to the germline gene, one junction end is altered; a read error may explain this. Other DNA sequences from this sample encode an identical CDR3 as well. The chain recombines TRBV7-9 with TRBJ1-1, with D hard to call. This CDR3 region has 14 residues. CDR1 is SEHNR and CDR2 is FQNEAQ in the germline V gene (reference sequence). The CDR3 reads CASTSPRENTEAFF. For the CDR3, the DNA is TGTGCCAGCACCAGCCCGAGGGAGAACACTGAAGCCTTCTTT. The whole variable domain, remainder taken from reference TRBV7-9 and TRBJ1-1, is DTGVSQNPRHKITKRGQNVTFRCDPISEHNRLYWYRQTLGQGPEFLTYFQNEAQLEKSRLLSDRFSAERPKGSFSTLEIQRTEQGDSAMYLCASTSPRENTEAFFGQGTRLTVV.

The chain joins TRBV5-1 to TRBJ2-7; 9 bases line up with TRBD1. Germline-derived CDR1 and CDR2 are SGHRS and YFSETQ. CDR3 size: 14 residues. The V segment lost 4 bases and the J segment 4 bases; nucleotides outside the gene matches: 6. The CDR3 is CASSPGTGRYEQYF. The CDR3 nucleotides read TGCGCCAGCAGCCCCGGGACAGGGAGGTACGAGCAGTACTTC.

The chain links TRBV6-4 to TRBJ2-1; the D gene is possibly TRBD2 (6 bases). The germline V gene has CDR1 MRHNA and CDR2 SNTAGT. There are 16 residues in the CDR3. Trimming pared 6 bases from V and 0 bases from J, leaving 15 bases between. The CDR3 sequence is CASRGLTDSSYNEQFF. As DNA, the CDR3 is TGTGCCAGCAGAGGACTAACGGATAGCTCCTACAATGAGCAGTTCTTC.

The genes are TRBV27 and TRBJ1-4; 7 bases line up with TRBD1. The J segment lost 7 bases and the V segment lost 5 bases, leaving 10 bases of the junction unmatched. The CDR3 is made up of 15 amino acids. In germline, CDR1 is MNHEY, CDR2 SMNVEV (reference sequence). The CDR3 region is CASSPQGLKGEKLFF. The CDR3 DNA sequence: TGTGCCAGCAGTCCACAGGGGCTTAAGGGTGAAAAACTGTTTTTT.

The genes are TRBV30 and TRBJ2-3; D possibly corresponds to TRBD2 (6 bases). The CDR3 loop spans 16 amino acids. V was shortened by 4 bases and J by 2 bases, with 19 bases between the two germline ends. Germline-derived CDR1 and CDR2 are GTSNPN and SVGIG (reference sequence). CDR3 sequence: CAWTRGGVLLTDTQYF. The CDR3 coding sequence is TGTGCCTGGACTCGTGGCGGGGTCTTACTCACAGATACGCAGTATTTT.

This clone was seen only a few times. It is unclear where the CDR3 begins or ends on the DNA, so no DNA is shown, and the CDR3 is as TCRdb lists it. Other DNA variants within this sample encode the same CDR3. The V and J genes are TRBV28 and TRBJ1-1; the table names TRBD1, a call not compared with the DNA. Germline V lookup: CDR1 MDHEN, CDR2 SYDVKM. Termini included, the CDR3 measures 12 amino acids. The CDR3 reads CASSFWGQGIGF.

This chain uses TRBV7-9 with TRBJ1-2; weak D call: TRBD1 (6 bases). This CDR3 has 13 amino acids. The germline gives CDR1 SEHNR, CDR2 FQNEAQ (reference sequence). Deletions cut 2 bases from V and 4 bases from J, with 8 bases between. The CDR3 spells CASSLSGAYGYTF. CDR3 coding DNA: TGTGCCAGCAGCTTATCAGGGGCCTATGGCTACACCTTC. The whole variable domain, remainder taken from reference TRBV7-9 and TRBJ1-2, is DTGVSQNPRHKITKRGQNVTFRCDPISEHNRLYWYRQTLGQGPEFLTYFQNEAQLEKSRLLSDRFSAERPKGSFSTLEIQRTEQGDSAMYLCASSLSGAYGYTFGSGTRLTVV.

The chain uses TRBV21-1 and TRBJ2-5; the tabulated D call, TRBD1, remains unverified against the DNA. TRBV21-1 is termed a pseudogene. The CDR3 covers 14 residues. CDR3 in amino acids: CAKPLKGARETQYF. As DNA, the CDR3 is TGTGCCAAACCCTTAAAGGGGGCACGAGAGACCCAGTACTTC.

The chain employs TRBV30 and TRBJ2-5; unclear D gene. The length of the CDR3 is 13 residues. V was clipped by 0 bases and J by 4 bases, with 9 bases between them. The germline V gene encodes CDR1 GTSNPN and CDR2 SVGIG (reference sequence). The CDR3 bases are TGTGCCTGGAGTGTACTCCCTCGAGAGACCCAGTACTTC. Translated: CAWSVLPRETQYF. The full variable domain, rest sourced from reference TRBV30 and TRBJ2-5, is SQTIHQWPATLVQPVGSPLSLECTVEGTSNPNLYWYRQAAGRGLQLLFYSVGIGQISSEVPQNLSASRPQDRQFILSSKKLLLSDSGFYLCAWSVLPRETQYFGPGTRLLVL.

The genes are TRBV6-5 and TRBJ1-1; D gene ambiguous. CDR1 is MNHEY and CDR2 is SVGAGI in the germline V gene. CDR3 size: 14 residues. V was cut by 6 bases and J by 0 bases, with 11 bases left in between. The DNA of the CDR3 is TGTGCCAGCAGACCCGACAAGATGAACACTGAAGCTTTCTTT. It codes for CASRPDKMNTEAFF.

J is TRBJ1-2 and V is TRBV5-5; 7 bases match TRBD1. The V and J ends lost 0 bases and 3 bases, in that order; junction bases with no gene match: 11. This CDR3 region has 17 residues. Per the germline V gene, CDR1 is SGHKS and CDR2 is YYEKEE (reference sequence). CDR3 amino acids: CASSLAAHRGFDYGYTF. The CDR3 nucleotides read TGTGCCAGCAGCTTGGCCGCCCACAGGGGATTCGACTATGGCTACACCTTC.

The rearrangement links TRBV6-5 to TRBJ2-1, with 7 bases matching TRBD1. Trimming cost V 5 bases and J 0 bases; bases outside gene matches: 4. The CDR3 runs to 15 residues. Looked up from germline, CDR1 is MNHEY and CDR2 is SVGAGI. The CDR3 is CASSADRSSYNEQFF. The CDR3 DNA follows: TGTGCCAGCAGTGCGGACAGGAGCTCCTACAATGAGCAGTTCTTC.

This chain joins TRBV7-9 and TRBJ1-2; maybe TRBD1 (5 bases). The CDR3 is made up of 12 amino acids. Germline V gives CDR1 SEHNR, CDR2 FQNEAQ (reference sequence). Trimming removed 6 bases at V and 6 bases at J, with 11 bases between. In nucleotides, the CDR3 is TGTGCCAGCAGGCCGGTCAGGGATGGCTACACCTTC. This encodes CASRPVRDGYTF.

This clone was counted once. V and J are TRBV2 and TRBJ1-1; weak D call: TRBD1 (6 bases). The CDR3 covers 12 residues. With 7 bases removed from V and 8 bases from J, the gap between germline ends came to 14 bases. Germline V gene sequence: CDR1 SNHLY, CDR2 FYNNEI. The CDR3 region has the DNA TGTGCCAGCACCACGGGACAAAGGGAAGCTTTCTTT. Protein sequence: CASTTGQREAFF. Supplemented by reference TRBV2 and TRBJ1-1, the full variable domain reads EPEVTQTPSHQVTQMGQEVILRCVPISNHLYFYWYRQILGQKVEFLVSFYNNEISEKSEIFDDQFSVERPDGSNFTLKIRSTKLEDSAMYFCASTTGQREAFFGQGTRLTVV.

This chain uses TRBV5-1 with TRBJ1-5, with D unresolved. The length of the CDR3 is 13 residues. Trimming left V 2 bases short and J 7 bases short, with 10 bases between. The germline V gene encodes CDR1 SGHRS and CDR2 YFSETQ. Written as DNA, the CDR3 is TGCGCCAGCAGCTTTTCGGCGGAACAGCCCCAGCATTTT. Residues: CASSFSAEQPQHF.

V gene TRBV14 combines with J gene TRBJ1-1; 9 nucleotides align to TRBD1. Germline loops: CDR1 SGHDN, CDR2 FVKESK. The V segment lost 5 bases and the J segment 5 bases; nucleotides outside the gene matches: 6. CDR3 size: 14 residues. The CDR3 DNA is TGTGCCAGCAGCGTTGGGGACAGGGTAACTGAAGCTTTCTTT. Protein sequence: CASSVGDRVTEAFF.

This chain uses TRBV5-4 with TRBJ2-7, with 9 bases matching TRBD1. With 4 bases clipped from V and 3 bases from J, the junction kept 8 bases outside the gene matches. This CDR3 region has 15 residues. Germline CDR1 SGHNT, CDR2 YYREEE (reference sequence). In nucleotides, the CDR3 is TGTGCCAGCAGCATCTCACAGGGGGCGAGCTACGAGCAGTACTTC. Its protein product is CASSISQGASYEQYF.